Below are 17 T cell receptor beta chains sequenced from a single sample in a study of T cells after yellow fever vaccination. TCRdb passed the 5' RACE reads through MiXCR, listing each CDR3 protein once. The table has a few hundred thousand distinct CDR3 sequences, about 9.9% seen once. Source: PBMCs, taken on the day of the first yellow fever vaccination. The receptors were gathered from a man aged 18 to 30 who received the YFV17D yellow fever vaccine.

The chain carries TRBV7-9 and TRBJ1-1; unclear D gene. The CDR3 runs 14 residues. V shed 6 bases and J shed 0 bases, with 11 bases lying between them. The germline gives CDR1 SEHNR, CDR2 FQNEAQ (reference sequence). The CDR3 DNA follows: TGTGCCAGCAGATTTGCGCAGCTGAACACTGAAGCTTTCTTT. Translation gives CASRFAQLNTEAFF.

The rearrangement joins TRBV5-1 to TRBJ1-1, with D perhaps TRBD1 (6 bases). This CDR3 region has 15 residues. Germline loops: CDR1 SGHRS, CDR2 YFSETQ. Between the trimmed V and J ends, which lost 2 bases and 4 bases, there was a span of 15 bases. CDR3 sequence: CASSFSPGRGTEAFF. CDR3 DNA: TGCGCCAGCAGCTTCTCGCCCGGCAGGGGCACTGAAGCTTTCTTT.

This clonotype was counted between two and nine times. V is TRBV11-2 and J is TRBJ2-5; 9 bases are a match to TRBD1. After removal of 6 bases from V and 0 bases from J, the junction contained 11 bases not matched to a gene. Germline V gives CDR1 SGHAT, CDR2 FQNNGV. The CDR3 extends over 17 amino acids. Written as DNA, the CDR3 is TGTGCCAGCAGGGATACACAGGGGGCCCCTTACCAAGAGACCCAGTACTTC. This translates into CASRDTQGAPYQETQYF.

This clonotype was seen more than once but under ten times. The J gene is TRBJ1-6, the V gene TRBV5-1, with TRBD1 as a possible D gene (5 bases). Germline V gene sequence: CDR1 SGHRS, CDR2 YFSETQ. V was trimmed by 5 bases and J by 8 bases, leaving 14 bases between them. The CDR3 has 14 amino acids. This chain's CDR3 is CASSFRDVDSPLHF. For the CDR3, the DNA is TGCGCCAGCAGTTTCAGGGACGTCGATTCACCCCTCCACTTT.

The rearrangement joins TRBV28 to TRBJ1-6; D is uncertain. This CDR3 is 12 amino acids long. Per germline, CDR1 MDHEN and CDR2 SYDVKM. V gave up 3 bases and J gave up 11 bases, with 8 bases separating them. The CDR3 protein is CASSLTLAPLHF. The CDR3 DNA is TGTGCCAGCAGTTTGACCTTAGCACCCCTCCACTTT.

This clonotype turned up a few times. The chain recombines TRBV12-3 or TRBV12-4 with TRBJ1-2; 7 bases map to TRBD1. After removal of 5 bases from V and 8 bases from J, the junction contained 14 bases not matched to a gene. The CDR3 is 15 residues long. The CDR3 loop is CASSPPDRVGRGYTF. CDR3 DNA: TGTGCCAGCAGTCCCCCTGACAGGGTTGGTCGGGGCTACACCTTC.

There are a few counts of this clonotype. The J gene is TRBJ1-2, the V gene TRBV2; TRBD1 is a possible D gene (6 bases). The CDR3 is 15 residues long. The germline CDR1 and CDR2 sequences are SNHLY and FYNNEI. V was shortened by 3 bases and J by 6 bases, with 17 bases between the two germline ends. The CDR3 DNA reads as TGTGCCAGCAGTGACGCCCCCACAGGGTTCGATGGCTACACCTTC. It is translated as CASSDAPTGFDGYTF. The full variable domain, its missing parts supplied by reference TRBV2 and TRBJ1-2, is EPEVTQTPSHQVTQMGQEVILRCVPISNHLYFYWYRQILGQKVEFLVSFYNNEISEKSEIFDDQFSVERPDGSNFTLKIRSTKLEDSAMYFCASSDAPTGFDGYTFGSGTRLTVV.

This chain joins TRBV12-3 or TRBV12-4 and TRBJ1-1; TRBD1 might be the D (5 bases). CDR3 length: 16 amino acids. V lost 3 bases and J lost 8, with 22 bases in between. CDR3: CASSFYTAGTLREAFF. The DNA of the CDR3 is TGTGCCAGCAGTTTTTATACGGCAGGGACCCTTCGCGAAGCTTTCTTT.

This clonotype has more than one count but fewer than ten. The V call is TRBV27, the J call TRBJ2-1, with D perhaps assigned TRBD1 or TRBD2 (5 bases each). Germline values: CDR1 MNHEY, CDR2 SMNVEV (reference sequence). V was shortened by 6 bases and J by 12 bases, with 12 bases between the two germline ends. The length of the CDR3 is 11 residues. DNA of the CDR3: TGTGCCAGCAGATCAGGGAGCAGGCAGTTCTTC. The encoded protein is CASRSGSRQFF.

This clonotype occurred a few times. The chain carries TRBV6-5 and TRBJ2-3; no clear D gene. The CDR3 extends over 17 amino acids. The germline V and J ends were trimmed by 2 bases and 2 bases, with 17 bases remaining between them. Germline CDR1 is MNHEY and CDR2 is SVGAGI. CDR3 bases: TGTGCCAGCAGTTACGGGCGCAAATCTGCCTACACAGATACGCAGTATTTT. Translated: CASSYGRKSAYTDTQYF.

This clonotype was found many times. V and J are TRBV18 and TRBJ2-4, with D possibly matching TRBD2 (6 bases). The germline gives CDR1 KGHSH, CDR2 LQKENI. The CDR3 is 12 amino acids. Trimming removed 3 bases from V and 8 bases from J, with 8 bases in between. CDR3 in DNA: TGTGCCAGCTCACCTGGGGAGGACATTCAGTACTTC. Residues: CASSPGEDIQYF.

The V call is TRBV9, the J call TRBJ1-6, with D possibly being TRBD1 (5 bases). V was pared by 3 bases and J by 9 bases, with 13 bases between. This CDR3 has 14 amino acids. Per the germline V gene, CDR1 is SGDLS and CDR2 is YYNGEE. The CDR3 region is CASSDGTFGSPLHF. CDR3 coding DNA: TGTGCCAGCAGCGACGGGACCTTTGGTTCACCCCTCCACTTT.

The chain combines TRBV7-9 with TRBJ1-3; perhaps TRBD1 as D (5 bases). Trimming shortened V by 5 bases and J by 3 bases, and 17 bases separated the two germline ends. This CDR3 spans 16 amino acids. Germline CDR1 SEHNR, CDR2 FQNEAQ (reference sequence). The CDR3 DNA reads TGTGCCAGCAGCGTCGGGGGGTCATCCTTTGGAAACACCATATATTTT. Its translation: CASSVGGSSFGNTIYF.

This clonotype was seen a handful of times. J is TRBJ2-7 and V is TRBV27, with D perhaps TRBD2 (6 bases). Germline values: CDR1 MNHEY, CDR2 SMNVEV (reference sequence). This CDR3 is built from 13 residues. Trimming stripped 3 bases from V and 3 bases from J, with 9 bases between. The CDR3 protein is CASSFRENYEQYF. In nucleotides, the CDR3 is TGTGCCAGCAGTTTCCGGGAGAACTACGAGCAGTACTTC.

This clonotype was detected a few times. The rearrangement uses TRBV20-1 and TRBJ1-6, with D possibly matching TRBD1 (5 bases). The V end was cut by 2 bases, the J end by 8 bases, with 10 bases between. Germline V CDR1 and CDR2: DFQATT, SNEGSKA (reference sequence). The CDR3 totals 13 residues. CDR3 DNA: TGCAGTGCTAGACCAGGAGGGGATTCACCCCTCCACTTT. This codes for CSARPGGDSPLHF.

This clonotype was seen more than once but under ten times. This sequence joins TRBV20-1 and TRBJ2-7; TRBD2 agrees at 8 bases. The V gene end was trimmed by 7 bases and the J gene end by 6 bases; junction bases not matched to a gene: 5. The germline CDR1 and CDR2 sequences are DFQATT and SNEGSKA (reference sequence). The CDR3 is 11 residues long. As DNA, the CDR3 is TGCAGTGTTTCAGCGGGGGTCGAGCAGTACTTC. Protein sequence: CSVSAGVEQYF.

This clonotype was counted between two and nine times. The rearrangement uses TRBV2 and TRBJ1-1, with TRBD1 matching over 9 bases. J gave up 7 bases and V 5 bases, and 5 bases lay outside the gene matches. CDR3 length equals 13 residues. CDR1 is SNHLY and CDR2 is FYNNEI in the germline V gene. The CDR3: CASSPGTGYEAFF. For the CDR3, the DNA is TGTGCCAGCAGTCCCGGGACAGGGTATGAAGCTTTCTTT.